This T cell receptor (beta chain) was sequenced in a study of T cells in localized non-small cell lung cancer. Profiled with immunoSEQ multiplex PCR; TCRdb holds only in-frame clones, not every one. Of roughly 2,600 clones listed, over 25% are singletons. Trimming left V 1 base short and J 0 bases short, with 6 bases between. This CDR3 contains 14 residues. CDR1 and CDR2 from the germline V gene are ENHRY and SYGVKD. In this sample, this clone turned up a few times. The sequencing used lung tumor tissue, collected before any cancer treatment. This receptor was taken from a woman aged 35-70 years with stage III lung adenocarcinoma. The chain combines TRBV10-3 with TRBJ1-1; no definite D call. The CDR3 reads CAISEFKVNTEAFF. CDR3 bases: TGTGCCATCAGTGAGTTTAAAGTGAACACTGAAGCTTTCTTT.